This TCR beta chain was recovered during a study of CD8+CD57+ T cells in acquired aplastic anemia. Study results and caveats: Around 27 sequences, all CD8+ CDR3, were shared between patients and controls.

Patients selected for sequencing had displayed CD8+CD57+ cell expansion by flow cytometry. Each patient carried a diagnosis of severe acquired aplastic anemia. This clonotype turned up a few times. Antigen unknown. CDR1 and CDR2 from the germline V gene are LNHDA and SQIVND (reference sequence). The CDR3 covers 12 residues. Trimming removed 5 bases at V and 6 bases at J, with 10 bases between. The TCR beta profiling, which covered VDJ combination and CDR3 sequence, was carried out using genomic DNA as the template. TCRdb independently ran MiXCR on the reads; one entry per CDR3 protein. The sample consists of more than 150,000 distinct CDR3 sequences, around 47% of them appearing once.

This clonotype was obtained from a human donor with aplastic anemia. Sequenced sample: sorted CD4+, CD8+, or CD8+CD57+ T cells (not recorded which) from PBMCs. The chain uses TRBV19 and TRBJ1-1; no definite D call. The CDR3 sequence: CASSQSGPEAFF. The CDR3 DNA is TGTGCCAGTAGTCAATCAGGTCCTGAAGCTTTCTTT.